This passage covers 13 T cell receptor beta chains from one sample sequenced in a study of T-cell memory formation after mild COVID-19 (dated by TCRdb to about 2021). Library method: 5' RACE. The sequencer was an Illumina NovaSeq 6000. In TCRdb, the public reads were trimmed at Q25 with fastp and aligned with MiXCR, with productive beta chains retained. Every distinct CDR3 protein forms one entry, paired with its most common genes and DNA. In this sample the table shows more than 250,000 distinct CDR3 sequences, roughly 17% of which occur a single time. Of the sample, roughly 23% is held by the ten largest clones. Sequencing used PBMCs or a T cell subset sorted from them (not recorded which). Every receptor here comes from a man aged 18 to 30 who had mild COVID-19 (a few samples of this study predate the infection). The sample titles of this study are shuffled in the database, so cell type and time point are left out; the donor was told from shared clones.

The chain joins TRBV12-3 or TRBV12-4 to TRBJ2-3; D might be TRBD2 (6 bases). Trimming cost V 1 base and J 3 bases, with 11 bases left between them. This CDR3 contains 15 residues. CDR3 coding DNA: TGTGCCAGCAGTTTAGGGAGACTAGATACAGATACGCAGTATTTT. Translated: CASSLGRLDTDTQYF.

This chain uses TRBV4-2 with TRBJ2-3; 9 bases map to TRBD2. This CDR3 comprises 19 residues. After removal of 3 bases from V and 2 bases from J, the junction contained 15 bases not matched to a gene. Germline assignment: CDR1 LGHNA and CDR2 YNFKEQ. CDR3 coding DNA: TGTGCCAGCAGCCATCTCCGCGGGGGGGCCGGTTTGCACACAGATACGCAGTATTTT. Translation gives CASSHLRGGAGLHTDTQYF.

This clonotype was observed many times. This chain's CDR3 is CASSLDAAADTQYF. CDR3 DNA sequence: TGCGCCAGCAGCTTGGATGCGGCGGCAGATACGCAGTATTTT. This sequence joins TRBV5-1 and TRBJ2-3; D gene unclear. Trimming left V 0 bases short and J 4 bases short, with 9 bases between. Germline CDR1 SGHRS, CDR2 YFSETQ. The CDR3 has 14 residues.

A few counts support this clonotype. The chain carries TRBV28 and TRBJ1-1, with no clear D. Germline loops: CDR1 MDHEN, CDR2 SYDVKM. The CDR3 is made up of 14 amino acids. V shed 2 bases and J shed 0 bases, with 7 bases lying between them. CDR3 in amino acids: CASSLVWLNTEAFF. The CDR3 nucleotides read TGTGCCAGCAGTTTAGTCTGGCTGAACACTGAAGCTTTCTTT.

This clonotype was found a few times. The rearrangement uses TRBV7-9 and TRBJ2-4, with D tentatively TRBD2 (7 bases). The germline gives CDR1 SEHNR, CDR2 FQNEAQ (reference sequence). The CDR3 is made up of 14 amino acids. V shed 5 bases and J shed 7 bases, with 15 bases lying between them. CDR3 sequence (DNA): TGTGCCAGCAGCCTAGACGGGGGGCCGAACATTCAGTACTTC. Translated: CASSLDGGPNIQYF.

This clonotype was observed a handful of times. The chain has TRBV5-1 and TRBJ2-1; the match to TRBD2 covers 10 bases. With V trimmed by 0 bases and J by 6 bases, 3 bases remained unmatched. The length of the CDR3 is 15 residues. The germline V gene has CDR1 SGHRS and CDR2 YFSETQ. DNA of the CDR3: TGCGCCAGCAGCTTGGGGACTAGCGGTCCCAATGAGCAGTTCTTC. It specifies CASSLGTSGPNEQFF.

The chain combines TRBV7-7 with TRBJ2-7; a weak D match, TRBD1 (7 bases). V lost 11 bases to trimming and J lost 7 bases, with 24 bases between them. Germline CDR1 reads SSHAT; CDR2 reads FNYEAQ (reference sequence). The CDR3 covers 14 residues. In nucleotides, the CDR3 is TGTGCCGGGGAGGATACAGGGGTAGGTGGTGAGCAGTACTTC. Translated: CAGEDTGVGGEQYF. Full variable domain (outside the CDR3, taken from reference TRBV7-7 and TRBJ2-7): GAGVSQSPRYKVTKRGQDVTLRCDPISSHATLYWYQQALGQGPEFLTYFNYEAQPDKSGLPSDRFSAERPEGSISTLTIQRTEQRDSAMYRCAGEDTGVGGEQYFGPGTRLTVT.

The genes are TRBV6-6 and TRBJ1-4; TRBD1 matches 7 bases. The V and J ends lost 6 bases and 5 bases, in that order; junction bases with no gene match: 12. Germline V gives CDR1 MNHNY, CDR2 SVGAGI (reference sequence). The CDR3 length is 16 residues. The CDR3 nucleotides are TGTGCCAGCAGCCGACAGGGCTCCCGCTGGAATGAAAAACTGTTTTTT. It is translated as CASSRQGSRWNEKLFF.

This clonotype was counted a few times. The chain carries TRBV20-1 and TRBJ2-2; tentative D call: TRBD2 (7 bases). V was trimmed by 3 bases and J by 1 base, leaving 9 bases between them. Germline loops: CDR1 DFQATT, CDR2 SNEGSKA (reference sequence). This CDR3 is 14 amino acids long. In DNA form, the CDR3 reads TGCAGTGCTAGGGGAGGGGGGAACACCGGGGAGCTGTTTTTT. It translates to CSARGGGNTGELFF.

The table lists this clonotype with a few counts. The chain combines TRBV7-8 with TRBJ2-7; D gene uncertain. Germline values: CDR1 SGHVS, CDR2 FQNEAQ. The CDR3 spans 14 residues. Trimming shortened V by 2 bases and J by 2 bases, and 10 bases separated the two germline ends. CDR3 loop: CASSLQSYTYEQYF. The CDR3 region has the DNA TGTGCCAGCAGCTTACAGTCCTACACCTACGAGCAGTACTTC.

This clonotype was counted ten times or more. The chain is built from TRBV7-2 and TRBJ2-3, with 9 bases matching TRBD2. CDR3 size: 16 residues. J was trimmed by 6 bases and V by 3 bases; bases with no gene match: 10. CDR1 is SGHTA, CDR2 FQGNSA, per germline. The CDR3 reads CASSFVPLAGRDTQYF. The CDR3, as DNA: TGTGCCAGCAGCTTTGTCCCTCTAGCGGGGAGGGATACGCAGTATTTT. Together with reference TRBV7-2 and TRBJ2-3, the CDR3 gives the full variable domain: GAGVSQSPSNKVTEKGKDVELRCDPISGHTALYWYRQSLGQGLEFLIYFQGNSAPDKSGLPSDRFSAERTGGSVSTLTIQRTQQEDSAVYLCASSFVPLAGRDTQYFGPGTRLTVL.

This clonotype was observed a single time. The CDR3 is CASGSGALTDTQYF. The CDR3, as DNA: TGTGCTAGTGGAAGCGGGGCCCTCACAGATACGCAGTATTTT. V gene TRBV12-5 combines with J gene TRBJ2-3, with TRBD2 matching over 7 bases. Trimming took 6 bases from V and 2 from J; bases not matched to a gene: 5. CDR1 and CDR2 (germline): LGHNT, FRNRAP. This CDR3 has 14 residues.

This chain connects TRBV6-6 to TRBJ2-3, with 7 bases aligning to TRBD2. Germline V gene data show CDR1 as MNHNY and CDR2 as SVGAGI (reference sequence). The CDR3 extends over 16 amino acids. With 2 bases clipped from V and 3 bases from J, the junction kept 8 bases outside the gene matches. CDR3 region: CASSYGGVFQTDTQYF. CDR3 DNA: TGTGCCAGCAGTTACGGGGGGGTATTTCAAACAGATACGCAGTATTTT.